Listed here are 4 T cell receptor beta chains from one sample, sequenced in a study of T-cell memory formation after mild COVID-19. MiXCR was run by TCRdb on the 5' RACE reads, yielding one entry per CDR3 protein. Altogether tens of thousands of distinct CDR3 sequences are present, 7.3% being singletons, with the ten largest covering 1.4%. The specimen sequenced was PBMCs or a T cell subset sorted from them (not recorded which). These receptor sequences come from a man between 18 and 35 years old who had mild COVID-19 (a few samples of this study predate the infection). Cell type and time point are not known.

This clonotype was found a few times. The genes are TRBV6-2 or TRBV6-3 and TRBJ1-1; D is undetermined. There are 13 residues in the CDR3. In germline, CDR1 is MNHEY, CDR2 SVGEGT. V shed 5 bases and J shed 8 bases, with 15 bases lying between them. The CDR3 loop reads CASSRDTGTEAFF. CDR3 DNA sequence: TGTGCCAGCAGTCGCGACACGGGAACGGAAGCTTTCTTT.

This clonotype came up many times. The V call is TRBV12-3 or TRBV12-4, the J call TRBJ2-2; no clear D. Deletions cut 5 bases from V and 3 bases from J, with 13 bases between. The CDR3 runs 15 residues. The CDR3 DNA reads as TGTGCCAGCAGTCGCCGGGCCCTGGACACCGGGGAGCTGTTTTTT. Protein product: CASSRRALDTGELFF.

The sample holds many counts of this clonotype. The rearrangement joins TRBV6-2 or TRBV6-3 to TRBJ2-7; tentative D call: TRBD2 (5 bases). The CDR3 is 14 amino acids. Germline CDR1 MNHEY, CDR2 SVGEGT. The germline V and J ends were trimmed by 6 bases and 9 bases, with 21 bases remaining between them. CDR3 sequence reads: CASSLRTGLTAQYF. The CDR3 coding sequence is TGTGCCAGCAGCCTACGGACCGGACTGACGGCGCAGTACTTC.

The rearrangement links TRBV7-8 to TRBJ1-6, with TRBD1 as a possible D gene (6 bases). Germline V lookup: CDR1 SGHVS, CDR2 FQNEAQ. The CDR3 runs 16 residues. Deletions cut 5 bases from V and 9 bases from J, with 20 bases between. CDR3 sequence reads: CASSKGQIRGRSPLHF. In DNA form, the CDR3 reads TGTGCCAGCAGCAAAGGCCAAATCAGGGGTCGTTCACCCCTCCACTTT.